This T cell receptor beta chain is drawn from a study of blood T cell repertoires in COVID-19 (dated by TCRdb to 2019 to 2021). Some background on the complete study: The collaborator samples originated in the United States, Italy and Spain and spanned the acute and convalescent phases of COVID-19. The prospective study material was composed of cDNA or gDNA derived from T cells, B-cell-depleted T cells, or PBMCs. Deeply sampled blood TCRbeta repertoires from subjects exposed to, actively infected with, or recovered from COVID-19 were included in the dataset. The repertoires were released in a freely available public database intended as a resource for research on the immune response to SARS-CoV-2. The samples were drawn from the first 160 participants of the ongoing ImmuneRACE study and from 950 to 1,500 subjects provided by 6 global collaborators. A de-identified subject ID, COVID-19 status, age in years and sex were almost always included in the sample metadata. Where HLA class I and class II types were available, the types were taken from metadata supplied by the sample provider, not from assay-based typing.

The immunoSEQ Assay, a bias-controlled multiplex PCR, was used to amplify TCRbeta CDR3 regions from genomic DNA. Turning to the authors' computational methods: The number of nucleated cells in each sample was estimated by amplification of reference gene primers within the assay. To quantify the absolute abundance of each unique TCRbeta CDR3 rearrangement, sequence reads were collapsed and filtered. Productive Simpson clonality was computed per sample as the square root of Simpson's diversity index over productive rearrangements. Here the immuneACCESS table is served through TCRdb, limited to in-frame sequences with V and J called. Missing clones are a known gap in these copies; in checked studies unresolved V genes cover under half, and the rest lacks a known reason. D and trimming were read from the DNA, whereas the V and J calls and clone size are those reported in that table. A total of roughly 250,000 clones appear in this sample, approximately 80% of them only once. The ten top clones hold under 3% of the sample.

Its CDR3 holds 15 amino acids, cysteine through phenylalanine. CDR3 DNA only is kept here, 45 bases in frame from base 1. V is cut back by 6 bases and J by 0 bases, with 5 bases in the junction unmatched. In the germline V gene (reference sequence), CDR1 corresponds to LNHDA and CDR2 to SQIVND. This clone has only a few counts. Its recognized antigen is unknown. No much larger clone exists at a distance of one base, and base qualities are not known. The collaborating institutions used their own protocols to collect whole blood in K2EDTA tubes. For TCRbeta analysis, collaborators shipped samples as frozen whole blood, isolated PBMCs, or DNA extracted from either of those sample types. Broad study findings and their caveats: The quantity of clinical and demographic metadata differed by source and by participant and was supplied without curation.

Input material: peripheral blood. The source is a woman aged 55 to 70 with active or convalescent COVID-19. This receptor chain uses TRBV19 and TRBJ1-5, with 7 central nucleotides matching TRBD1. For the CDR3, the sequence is CASSDRVYSNQPQHF. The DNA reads TGTGCCAGTAGCGACAGGGTATATAGCAATCAGCCCCAGCATTTT.